The 10 T cell receptor beta chains below all came from one sample that was sequenced in a study of T cell responses to AZD1222 COVID-19 vaccine. Profiling relied on immunoSEQ multiplex PCR, and the TCRdb table lists in-frame clones only, not all of them. The data show roughly 66,000 clones, 88% seen once. The sample in question was peripheral blood, obtained 28 days after the second dose of the MenACWY control vaccine. These receptors all come from an adult who received the MenACWY meningococcal vaccine as a control.

The chain combines TRBV6-5 with TRBJ1-4; D is ambiguous. V was shortened by 5 bases and J by 7 bases, with 17 bases between the two germline ends. The CDR3 runs 15 residues. Germline values: CDR1 MNHEY, CDR2 SVGAGI. CDR3 sequence: CASSRQASLPEKLFF. In DNA form, the CDR3 reads TGTGCCAGCAGTCGCCAGGCCAGCCTTCCTGAAAAACTGTTTTTT.

The chain joins TRBV7-9 to TRBJ1-3; 7 positions match TRBD1. This CDR3 contains 12 residues. Germline lookup yields CDR1 SEHNR and CDR2 FQNEAQ (reference sequence). J lost 6 bases, V lost 10 bases, and 6 bases had no gene match. The CDR3 DNA reads as TGTGCCACCGGGACAGCCAAAAACACCATATATTTT. Translation: CATGTAKNTIYF.

The chain employs TRBV29-1 and TRBJ2-7, with 7 bases aligning to TRBD2. There are 12 residues in the CDR3. The V and J ends lost 4 bases and 2 bases, in that order; junction bases with no gene match: 2. The V gene's germline CDR1 is SQVTM and CDR2 ANQGSEA. This chain's CDR3 is CSVGAGAYEQYF. The CDR3 DNA follows: TGCAGCGTTGGTGCGGGGGCCTACGAGCAGTACTTC.

Worth noting for this clone: The same CDR3 arises from other DNA sequences in this sample as well. V is TRBV28 and J is TRBJ2-3; weak D call: TRBD2 (6 bases). V was trimmed by 3 bases and J by 3 bases, leaving 10 bases between them. CDR3 length: 14 residues. Germline lookup yields CDR1 MDHEN and CDR2 SYDVKM. CDR3 amino acids: CASSFLSGTDTQYF. DNA for the CDR3: TGTGCCAGCAGTTTTCTTAGCGGAACAGATACGCAGTATTTT. The whole variable domain, remainder taken from reference TRBV28 and TRBJ2-3, is DVKVTQSSRYLVKRTGEKVFLECVQDMDHENMFWYRQDPGLGLRLIYFSYDVKMKEKGDIPEGYSVSREKKERFSLILESASTNQTSMYLCASSFLSGTDTQYFGPGTRLTVL.

This chain joins TRBV19 and TRBJ1-1; the D is unclear. V was shortened by 9 bases and J by 1 base, with 15 bases between the two germline ends. This CDR3 is 14 amino acids long. CDR1 is LNHDA and CDR2 is SQIVND in the germline V gene (reference sequence). The CDR3 region is CASAQGIGNTEAFF. The CDR3 DNA reads as TGTGCCAGCGCTCAAGGGATAGGGAACACTGAAGCTTTCTTT.

The chain joins TRBV7-2 to TRBJ2-7; 9 bases match TRBD1. Germline loops: CDR1 SGHTA, CDR2 FQGNSA. The CDR3 contains 16 residues. Trimming at V came to 1 base and at J to 5 bases, leaving 9 bases not matched to a gene. The CDR3: CASSLDQQGALNEQYF. Here the CDR3 DNA reads TGTGCCAGCAGCTTAGATCAACAGGGGGCATTGAACGAGCAGTACTTC. Looking up the rest from reference TRBV7-2 and TRBJ2-7 gives the full variable domain: GAGVSQSPSNKVTEKGKDVELRCDPISGHTALYWYRQSLGQGLEFLIYFQGNSAPDKSGLPSDRFSAERTGGSVSTLTIQRTQQEDSAVYLCASSLDQQGALNEQYFGPGTRLTVT.

The rearrangement uses TRBV28 and TRBJ2-7; 15 bases fit TRBD2. Germline-derived CDR1 and CDR2 are MDHEN and SYDVKM. J was trimmed by 5 bases and V by 8 bases; bases with no gene match: 4. The CDR3 extends over 14 amino acids. Here the CDR3 reads CASLGTSGRNEQYF. In nucleotides, the CDR3 is TGTGCCAGCCTAGGGACTAGCGGGAGGAACGAGCAGTACTTC.

V and J are TRBV6-2 or TRBV6-3 and TRBJ2-5; D is unclear. Trimming stripped 4 bases from V and 4 bases from J, with 7 bases between. Germline CDR1 reads MNHEY; CDR2 reads SVGEGT. The CDR3 loop spans 12 amino acids. The CDR3 DNA reads TGTGCCAGCAGTTTGTCAGGAGAGACCCAGTACTTC. Translated: CASSLSGETQYF.

The chain couples TRBV7-2 to TRBJ1-4, with a tentative D call TRBD1 (5 bases). The CDR3 is made up of 16 amino acids. V was pared by 1 base and J by 5 bases, with 14 bases between. Germline CDR1 is SGHTA and CDR2 is FQGNSA. CDR3 nucleotide sequence: TGTGCCAGCAGCTTAGTCGGGGGAGGGGCGAATGAAAAACTGTTTTTT. This translates into CASSLVGGGANEKLFF.

The chain combines TRBV11-2 with TRBJ2-7; no clear D. Germline V gives CDR1 SGHAT, CDR2 FQNNGV. V lost 7 bases to trimming and J lost 1 base, with 14 bases between them. The CDR3 sequence is 14 residues long. CDR3 in amino acids: CASTGSGVSYEQYF. The CDR3 coding sequence is TGTGCCAGCACCGGCTCTGGAGTATCCTACGAGCAGTACTTC.